In its sample, the clone carrying this TCR beta chain was seen a few times. Its target is unknown. After removal of 5 bases from V and 10 bases from J, the junction contained 16 bases not matched to a gene. The CDR3 runs 17 residues. Each patient was aged 18 to 65 and had newly diagnosed hyperthyroidism of under 2 months' duration. The data were taken from a study of T cells in Graves' hyperthyroidism and ophthalmopathy. Study results and caveats: Ophthalmopathy onset followed model prediction by a median approximately 7 months. Blood also showed most of the thyroid clonotypes that were expanded above 0.001.

Amplified regions were TCR beta CDR3 sequences from RNA transcripts. An initial round of RT-PCR targeting the TCR CDR3 relied on the HTBI primer set. TCRdb ran MiXCR on the multiplex PCR reads and lists one entry per CDR3 protein. Of a few hundred thousand distinct CDR3 sequences listed, more than 20% are singletons. This TCR derives from a man aged 45 to 65 with Graves' hyperthyroidism. The chain joins TRBV12-3 or TRBV12-4 to TRBJ2-2; 10 bases fit TRBD2. Sequenced sample: blood. The CDR3 reads CASSLWAWTSGPPELFF. CDR3 DNA: TGTGCCAGCAGTCTCTGGGCATGGACTAGCGGTCCGCCGGAGCTGTTTTTT.